This TCR beta chain emerged from a study of Ad26.COV2.S vaccination and SARS-CoV-2 variants. Generated by immunoSEQ multiplex PCR, the TCRdb table keeps only in-frame clones and is missing some. The table shows some 350,000 clones, with 92% occurring only once. Per germline, CDR1 LGHDT and CDR2 YNNKEL (reference sequence). The CDR3 runs 15 residues. V lost 5 bases and J 6 bases, leaving 20 bases between the germline ends. Whole-study results and caveats: Spike-specific TCR breadth was greater in vaccine than placebo recipients. Comparable non-spike TCR breadth was observed in vaccine and placebo recipients. Post-vaccination breadth of spike-specific CD8+ and CD4+ T cell responses was reportedly substantial.

Concerning this clone: Its antigen is unidentified.

V and J are TRBV3-1 (or the pseudogene TRBV3-2) and TRBJ2-7, with a possible D match to TRBD1 (7 bases). Material: peripheral blood, obtained after recovery from COVID-19. The source of this sequence is a human donor who had recovered from COVID-19. CDR3 DNA: TGTGCCAGCAGCGAGGCCGCCAGGGGGGCTTTCGAGCAGTACTTC. Amino acid sequence: CASSEAARGAFEQYF.